The 2 T cell receptor beta chains below come from one sample, sequenced in a study of T cells in Graves' hyperthyroidism and ophthalmopathy (dated by TCRdb to between 2018 and 2021). The protocol used for the library was multiplex PCR. This sample was sequenced with an Illumina HiSeq 2000. TCR beta CDR3 regions were amplified from RNA transcripts. The TCR CDR3 was subjected to a first round of RT-PCR using the HTBI primer set and the Qiagen OneStep RT-PCR kit. TCRdb reprocessed the public reads (quality trimming at Q25 with fastp, clone calling with MiXCR) and kept in-frame beta chains. Every distinct CDR3 protein forms one entry, paired with its most common genes and DNA. The sample has under 650,000 distinct CDR3 sequences on record, roughly 17% of them singletons. The top ten constitute 3% to 4.5% of the sample. The sequenced material came from blood. The receptors were sampled from a woman in her twenties or thirties with Graves' hyperthyroidism.

The rearrangement uses TRBV18 and TRBJ1-1, with 8 positions matching TRBD1. This CDR3 has 15 amino acids. Germline CDR1 reads KGHSH; CDR2 reads LQKENI. Trimming removed 2 bases from V and 4 bases from J; junction bases left unmatched: 6. This CDR3 is CASSPNGQGATEAFF. For the CDR3, the DNA is TGTGCCAGCTCACCAAACGGGCAGGGGGCCACTGAAGCTTTCTTT.

This clonotype was seen many times. The chain employs TRBV27 and TRBJ2-7; TRBD1 matches at 7 bases. Germline loops: CDR1 MNHEY, CDR2 SMNVEV (reference sequence). The CDR3 consists of 16 residues. Trimming at V came to 7 bases and at J to 1 base, leaving 13 bases not matched to a gene. The CDR3 sequence: CASTPGSQGPSYEQYF. The DNA for the CDR3 is TGTGCCAGCACCCCAGGGTCACAGGGGCCTTCCTACGAGCAGTACTTC.